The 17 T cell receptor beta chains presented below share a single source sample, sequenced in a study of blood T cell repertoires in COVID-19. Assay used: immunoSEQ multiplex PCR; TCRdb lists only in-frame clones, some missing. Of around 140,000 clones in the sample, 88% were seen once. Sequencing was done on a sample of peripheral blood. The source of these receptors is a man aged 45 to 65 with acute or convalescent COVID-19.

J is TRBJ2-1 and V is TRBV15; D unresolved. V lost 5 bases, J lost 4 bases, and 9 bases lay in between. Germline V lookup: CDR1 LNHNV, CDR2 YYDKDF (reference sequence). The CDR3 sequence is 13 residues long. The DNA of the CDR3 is TGTGCCACCAGCCTCACTACGTACAATGAGCAGTTCTTC. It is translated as CATSLTTYNEQFF.

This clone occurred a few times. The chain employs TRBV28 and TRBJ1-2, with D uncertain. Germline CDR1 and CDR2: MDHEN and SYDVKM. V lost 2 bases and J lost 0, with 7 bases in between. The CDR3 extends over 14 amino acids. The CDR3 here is CASSLVLSNYGYTF. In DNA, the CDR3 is TGTGCCAGCAGTTTAGTCTTGTCTAACTATGGCTACACCTTC.

The CDR3 spells CASSKGGADYGYTF. DNA of the CDR3: TGTGCCAGCAGCAAGGGTGGGGCGGACTATGGCTACACCTTC. The J gene is TRBJ1-2, the V gene TRBV6-6, with D maybe TRBD1 (5 bases). Per the germline V gene, CDR1 is MNHNY and CDR2 is SVGAGI (reference sequence). CDR3 length: 14 amino acids. Deletions cut 6 bases from V and 3 bases from J, with 14 bases between.

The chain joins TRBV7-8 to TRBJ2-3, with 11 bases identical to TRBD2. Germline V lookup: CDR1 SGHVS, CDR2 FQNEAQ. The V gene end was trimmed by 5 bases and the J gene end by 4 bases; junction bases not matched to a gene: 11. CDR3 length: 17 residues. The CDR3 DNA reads TGTGCCAGCAGCCTCCGGACTAGCGGGCTAAGGGCAGATACGCAGTATTTT. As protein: CASSLRTSGLRADTQYF. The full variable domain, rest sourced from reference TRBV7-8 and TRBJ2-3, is GAGVSQSPRYKVAKRGQDVALRCDPISGHVSLFWYQQALGQGPEFLTYFQNEAQLDKSGLPSDRFFAERPEGSVSTLKIQRTQQEDSAVYLCASSLRTSGLRADTQYFGPGTRLTVL.

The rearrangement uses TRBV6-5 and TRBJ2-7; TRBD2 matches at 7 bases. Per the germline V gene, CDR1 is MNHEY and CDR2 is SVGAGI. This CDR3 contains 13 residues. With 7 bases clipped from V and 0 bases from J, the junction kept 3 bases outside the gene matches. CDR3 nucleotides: TGTGCCAGCACGGGAGGAAGCTCCTACGAGCAGTACTTC. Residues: CASTGGSSYEQYF.

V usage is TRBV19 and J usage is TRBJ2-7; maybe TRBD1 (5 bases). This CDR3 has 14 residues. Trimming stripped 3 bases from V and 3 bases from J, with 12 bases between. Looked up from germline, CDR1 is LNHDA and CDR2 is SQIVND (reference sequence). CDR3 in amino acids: CASSINRPDYEQYF. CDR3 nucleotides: TGTGCCAGTAGTATTAACAGGCCGGACTACGAGCAGTACTTC.

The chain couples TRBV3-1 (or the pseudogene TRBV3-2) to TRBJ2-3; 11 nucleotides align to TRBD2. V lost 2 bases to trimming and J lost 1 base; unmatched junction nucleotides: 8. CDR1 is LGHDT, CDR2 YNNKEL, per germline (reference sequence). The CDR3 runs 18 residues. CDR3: CASSQQALAGGRTDTQYF. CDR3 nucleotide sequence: TGTGCCAGCAGCCAACAAGCTTTAGCGGGAGGGCGCACAGATACGCAGTATTTT.

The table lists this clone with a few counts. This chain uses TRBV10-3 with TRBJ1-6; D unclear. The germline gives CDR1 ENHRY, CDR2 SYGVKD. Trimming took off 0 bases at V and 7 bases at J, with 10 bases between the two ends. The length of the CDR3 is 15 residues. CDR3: CAISESPQTNSPLHF. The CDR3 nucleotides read TGTGCCATCAGTGAGTCCCCACAGACAAATTCACCCCTCCACTTT.

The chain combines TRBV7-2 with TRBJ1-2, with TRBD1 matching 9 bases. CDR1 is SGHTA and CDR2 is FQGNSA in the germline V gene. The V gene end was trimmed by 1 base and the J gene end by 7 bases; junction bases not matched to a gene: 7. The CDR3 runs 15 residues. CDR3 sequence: CASSLGRTGEGGYTF. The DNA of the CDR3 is TGTGCCAGCAGCTTAGGCCGGACAGGGGAGGGTGGCTACACCTTC.

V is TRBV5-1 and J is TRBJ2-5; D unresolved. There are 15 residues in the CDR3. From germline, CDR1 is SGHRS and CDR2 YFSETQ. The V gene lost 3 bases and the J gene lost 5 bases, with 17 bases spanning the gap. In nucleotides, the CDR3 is TGCGCCAGCAGCTCGTCTATGATCGCCAGGGAGACCCAGTACTTC. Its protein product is CASSSSMIARETQYF.

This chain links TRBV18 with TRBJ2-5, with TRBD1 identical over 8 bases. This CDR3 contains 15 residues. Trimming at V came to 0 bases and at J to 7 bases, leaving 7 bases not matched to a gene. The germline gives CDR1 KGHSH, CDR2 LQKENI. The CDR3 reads CASSPPTGGTGTQYF. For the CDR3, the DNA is TGTGCCAGCTCACCACCAACAGGGGGTACCGGGACCCAGTACTTC. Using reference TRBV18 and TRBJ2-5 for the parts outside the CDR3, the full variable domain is NAGVMQNPRHLVRRRGQEARLRCSPMKGHSHVYWYRQLPEEGLKFMVYLQKENIIDESGMPKERFSAEFPKEGPSILRIQQVVRGDSAAYFCASSPPTGGTGTQYFGPGTRLLVL.

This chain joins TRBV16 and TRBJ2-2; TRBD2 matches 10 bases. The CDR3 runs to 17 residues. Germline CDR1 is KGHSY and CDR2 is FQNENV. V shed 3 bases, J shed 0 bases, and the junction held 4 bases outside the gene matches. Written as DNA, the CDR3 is TGTGCCAGCAGCCAGGTAGCGGGAGGCGCGAACACCGGGGAGCTGTTTTTT. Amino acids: CASSQVAGGANTGELFF.

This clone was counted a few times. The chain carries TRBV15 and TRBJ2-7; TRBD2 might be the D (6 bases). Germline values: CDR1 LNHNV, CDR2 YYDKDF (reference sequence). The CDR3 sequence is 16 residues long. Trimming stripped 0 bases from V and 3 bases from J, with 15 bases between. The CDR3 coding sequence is TGTGCCACCAGCAGAGATGCCGGGACTGGGGTCTACGAGCAGTACTTC. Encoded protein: CATSRDAGTGVYEQYF.

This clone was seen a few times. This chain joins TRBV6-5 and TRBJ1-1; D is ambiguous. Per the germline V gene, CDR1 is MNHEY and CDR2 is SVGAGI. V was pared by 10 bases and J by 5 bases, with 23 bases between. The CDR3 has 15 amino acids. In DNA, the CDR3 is TGTGCCATCATACCTCCCGGGAGGCGGTGGACTGAAGCTTTCTTT. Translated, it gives CAIIPPGRRWTEAFF.

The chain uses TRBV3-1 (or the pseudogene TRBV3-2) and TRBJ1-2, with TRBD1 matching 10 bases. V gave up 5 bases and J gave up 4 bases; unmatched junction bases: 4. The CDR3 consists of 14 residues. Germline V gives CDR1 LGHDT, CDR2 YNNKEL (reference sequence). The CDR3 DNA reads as TGTGCCAGCAGCTTTGGACAGGGGGGCTATGGCTACACCTTC. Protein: CASSFGQGGYGYTF.

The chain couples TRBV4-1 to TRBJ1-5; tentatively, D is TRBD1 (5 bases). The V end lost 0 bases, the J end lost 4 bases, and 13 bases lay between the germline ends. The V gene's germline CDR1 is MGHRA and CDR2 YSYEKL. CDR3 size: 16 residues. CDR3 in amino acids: CASSQDDRFENQPQHF. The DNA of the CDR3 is TGCGCCAGCAGCCAAGATGACAGATTCGAAAATCAGCCCCAGCATTTT.

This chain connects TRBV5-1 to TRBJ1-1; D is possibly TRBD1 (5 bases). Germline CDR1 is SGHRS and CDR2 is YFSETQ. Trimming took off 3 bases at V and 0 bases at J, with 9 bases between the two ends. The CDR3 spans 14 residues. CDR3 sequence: CASSWGEMNTEAFF. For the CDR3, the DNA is TGCGCCAGCAGCTGGGGGGAGATGAACACTGAAGCTTTCTTT.